This T cell receptor (beta chain) originates from a study of blood T cell repertoires in COVID-19. Study information: There were acute and convalescent COVID-19 samples, and they came from the United States, Italy and Spain. The cDNA or gDNA used as material had been derived from T cells, B-cell-depleted T cells, or PBMCs.

Authors' analysis steps: Estimates of nucleated cell counts were drawn from the amplification of reference gene primers. Only in-frame clones appear in the TCRdb table, and some are missing; sequencing was by immunoSEQ multiplex PCR. D and trimming were read from the DNA, whereas the V and J calls and clone size are those reported in that table. The sample holds some 150,000 clones, more than 75% seen once. This CDR3 spans 11 amino acids. The V gene lost 0 bases and the J gene lost 6 bases, with 3 bases spanning the gap. Per the germline V gene, CDR1 is ENHRY and CDR2 is SYGVKD. The source is a man aged 40-49 years with acute or convalescent COVID-19. The rearrangement links TRBV10-3 to TRBJ2-7; D gene ambiguous. Material for sequencing was peripheral blood. CDR3: CAISESAEQYF. The DNA of the CDR3 is TGTGCCATCAGTGAGTCGGCCGAGCAGTACTTC.